The present entry profiles one TCR beta chain with its context. These data come from a study of patients and donors after allogeneic stem cell transplantation. TCRdb re-called the RT-PCR reads through MiXCR, storing one row per CDR3 protein. The table records approximately 150,000 distinct CDR3 sequences, over 30% of them present only once. Germline CDR1 SQVTM, CDR2 ANQGSEA. The trim removed 4 bases at V and 1 base at J, leaving 4 bases unmatched. This CDR3 has 15 amino acids. The specimen sequenced was blood, either unsorted or a sorted T cell fraction (not recorded which). The V gene is TRBV29-1, the J gene TRBJ2-2, with 9 bases lining up with TRBD1. The source of this sequence is a human donor who was either an allogeneic HSCT recipient or a stem cell or donor lymphocyte infusion donor (not recorded which). It is not recorded whose cells these are; they may come from a transplant donor. CDR3 in amino acids: CSVGTGAKNTGELFF. CDR3 sequence (DNA): TGCAGCGTTGGGACAGGGGCCAAGAACACCGGGGAGCTGTTTTTT.